The 8 T cell receptor beta chains below all came from one sample that was sequenced in a study of OX40 agonist ivuxolimab in advanced cancers. Profiling relied on immunoSEQ multiplex PCR, and the TCRdb table lists in-frame clones only, not all of them. The sample records approximately 14,000 clones, 87% being singletons. Specimen: CD4+ or CD8+ T cells sorted from blood, collected in a trial of the OX40 agonist ivuxolimab. The receptors here all came from an adult with an advanced solid tumor such as melanoma, head and neck, liver or kidney cancer.

Only one count was recorded for this clone. This sequence joins TRBV4-3 and TRBJ2-1; a weak D match, TRBD1 (5 bases). V gave up 1 base and J gave up 9 bases, with 10 bases separating them. The CDR3 extends over 13 amino acids. The germline V gene encodes CDR1 LGHNA and CDR2 YSLEER. CDR3 nucleotides: TGCGCCAGCAGCCAAGGGGGCGAATCTGAGCAGTTCTTC. This gives the protein CASSQGGESEQFF.

This chain links TRBV10-2 with TRBJ2-2, with TRBD2 matching 8 bases. V lost 8 bases and J lost 13; bases outside the gene matches: 3. Germline CDR1 WSHSY, CDR2 SAAADI. The CDR3 runs to 10 residues. The CDR3 nucleotides read TGCGCCAGCTATGCGGGAGGGCTGTTTTTT. Amino acid sequence: CASYAGGLFF.

The gene calls are TRBV18 and TRBJ2-1, with D uncertain. V was trimmed by 6 bases and J by 8 bases, leaving 14 bases between them. Germline V gene lookup returns CDR1 KGHSH and CDR2 LQKENI. This CDR3 is 13 amino acids long. The CDR3 DNA follows: TGTGCCAGCTCCCCTCTCAACAGAGATGAGCAGTTCTTC. Translating gives CASSPLNRDEQFF.

The gene calls are TRBV6-5 and TRBJ1-4, with no clear D. The CDR3 spans 13 residues. Germline V gene lookup returns CDR1 MNHEY and CDR2 SVGAGI. With 7 bases removed from V and 8 bases from J, the gap between germline ends came to 14 bases. The CDR3 bases are TGTGCCAGCACCGGGATGAGAGAGGAAAAACTGTTTTTT. It specifies CASTGMREEKLFF.

The rearrangement links TRBV6-1 to TRBJ2-2; D is ambiguous. Trimming took 3 bases from V and 2 from J, leaving 10 bases between them. The CDR3 is 15 amino acids. Germline assignment: CDR1 MNHNS and CDR2 SASEGT. DNA for the CDR3: TGTGCCAGCAGTGACTCGACGTTCAACACCGGGGAGCTGTTTTTT. This sequence encodes CASSDSTFNTGELFF.

This rearrangement joins TRBV5-4 to TRBJ2-5; TRBD2 might be the D (5 bases). CDR3 length: 17 amino acids. Germline CDR1 SGHNT, CDR2 YYREEE (reference sequence). Trimming removed 2 bases at V and 5 bases at J, with 22 bases between. The CDR3 sequence is CASSFLPESTRGETQYF. Here the CDR3 DNA reads TGTGCCAGCAGCTTTTTGCCCGAATCAACCCGAGGGGAGACCCAGTACTTC.

The rearrangement joins TRBV27 to TRBJ2-1; tentative D call: TRBD1 (5 bases). CDR1 is MNHEY, CDR2 SMNVEV, per germline (reference sequence). V lost 2 bases to trimming and J lost 0 bases, with 8 bases between them. The CDR3 loop spans 15 amino acids. CDR3 nucleotide sequence: TGTGCCAGCAGTTTAAAGGGGCCCTCCTACAATGAGCAGTTCTTC. It yields the protein CASSLKGPSYNEQFF.

The V gene is TRBV5-1, the J gene TRBJ2-1; 13 bases are a match to TRBD2. Germline loops: CDR1 SGHRS, CDR2 YFSETQ. Losses at the gene ends were 0 bases for V and 6 bases for J; bases not matched to a gene: 0. CDR3 length equals 15 residues. CDR3 coding DNA: TGCGCCAGCAGCTTGGGACTAGCGGGGGGCAATGAGCAGTTCTTC. This codes for CASSLGLAGGNEQFF.